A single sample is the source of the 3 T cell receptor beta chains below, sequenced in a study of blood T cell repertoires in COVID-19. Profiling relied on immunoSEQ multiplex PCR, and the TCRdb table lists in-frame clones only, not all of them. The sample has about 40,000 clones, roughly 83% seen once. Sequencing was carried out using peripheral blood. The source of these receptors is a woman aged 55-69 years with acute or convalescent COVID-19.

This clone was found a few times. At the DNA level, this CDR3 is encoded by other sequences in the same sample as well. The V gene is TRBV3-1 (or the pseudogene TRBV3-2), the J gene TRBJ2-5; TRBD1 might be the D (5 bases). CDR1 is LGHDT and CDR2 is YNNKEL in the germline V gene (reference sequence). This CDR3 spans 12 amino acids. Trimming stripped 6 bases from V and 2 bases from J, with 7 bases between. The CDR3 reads CASRDRQETQYF. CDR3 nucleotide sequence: TGTGCCAGCAGAGACAGACAAGAGACCCAGTACTTC.

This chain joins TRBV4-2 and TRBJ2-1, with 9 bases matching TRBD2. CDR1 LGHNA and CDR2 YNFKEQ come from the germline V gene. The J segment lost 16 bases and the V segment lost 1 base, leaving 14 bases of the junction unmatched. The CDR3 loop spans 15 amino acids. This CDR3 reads CASSQVEAGGRAFFF. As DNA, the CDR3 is TGTGCCAGCAGCCAAGTGGAAGCGGGAGGCCGCGCTTTCTTCTTC.

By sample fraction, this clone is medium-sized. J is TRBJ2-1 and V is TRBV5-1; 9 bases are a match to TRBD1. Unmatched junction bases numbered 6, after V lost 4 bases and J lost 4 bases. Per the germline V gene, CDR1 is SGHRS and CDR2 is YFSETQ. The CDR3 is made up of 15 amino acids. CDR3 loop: CASSHGTGIYNEQFF. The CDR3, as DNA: TGCGCCAGCAGCCACGGGACAGGGATTTACAATGAGCAGTTCTTC. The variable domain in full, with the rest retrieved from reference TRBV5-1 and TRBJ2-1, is KAGVTQTPRYLIKTRGQQVTLSCSPISGHRSVSWYQQTPGQGLQFLFEYFSETQRNKGNFPGRFSGRQFSNSRSEMNVSTLELGDSALYLCASSHGTGIYNEQFFGPGTRLTVL.